Sequencing of this T cell receptor (beta chain) was carried out in a study of identical twins. General observations from the study: There were fewer insertions in abundant cord blood beta clonotypes, but memory repertoires showed no such pattern. Among beta out-of-frame sequences, excess sharing between twins appeared weaker.

There are many counts of this clonotype. Antigen unknown. It was template switching that added a universal primer site, and there were unique molecular identifiers on the cDNA. In TCRdb, the 5' RACE reads were re-called with MiXCR into one record per CDR3 protein. The sample has around 280,000 distinct CDR3 sequences, less than 9% seen once. This CDR3 region has 17 residues. The germline CDR1 and CDR2 sequences are SEHNR and FQNEAQ (reference sequence). J was trimmed by 7 bases and V by 5 bases; bases with no gene match: 14. Healthy Caucasian donors formed the entire cohort. The same sample was also used in a study of yellow fever vaccine responses in identical twins.

What was sequenced was memory (CD45RO+) T cells sorted from blood. The chain carries TRBV7-9 and TRBJ2-1, with 10 bases identical to TRBD2. The TCR originated in a young woman in good health. The CDR3 reads CASSPVGSGGALNEQFF. CDR3 bases: TGTGCCAGCAGCCCTGTAGGGAGCGGGGGGGCTCTGAATGAGCAGTTCTTC. Combining the CDR3 with reference TRBV7-9 and TRBJ2-1 gives the whole variable domain DTGVSQNPRHKITKRGQNVTFRCDPISEHNRLYWYRQTLGQGPEFLTYFQNEAQLEKSRLLSDRFSAERPKGSFSTLEIQRTEQGDSAMYLCASSPVGSGGALNEQFFGPGTRLTVL.